Following are 17 T cell receptor beta chains from one sample sequenced in a study of OX40 agonist ivuxolimab in advanced cancers. Using immunoSEQ multiplex PCR, the repertoire was profiled, and TCRdb retains in-frame clones only, with some absent. This table holds about 37,000 clones, about 85% found once. Sequences were derived from CD4+ or CD8+ T cells sorted from blood, sampled in a trial of the OX40 agonist ivuxolimab. The receptors stem from an adult with an advanced solid tumor such as melanoma, head and neck, liver or kidney cancer.

This clone occurred once. The V and J genes are TRBV6-5 and TRBJ1-2; 12 bases fit TRBD1. Germline V lookup: CDR1 MNHEY, CDR2 SVGAGI. The CDR3 sequence is 15 residues long. Trimming removed 6 bases from V and 4 bases from J; junction bases left unmatched: 6. CDR3: CASRSGTGGTYGYTF. In DNA form, the CDR3 reads TGTGCCAGCAGGTCCGGGACAGGGGGCACCTATGGCTACACCTTC.

This clone was observed a single time. J is TRBJ2-3 and V is TRBV25-1, with TRBD1 identical over 9 bases. The V gene end was trimmed by 4 bases and the J gene end by 4 bases; junction bases not matched to a gene: 3. The CDR3 consists of 14 residues. The germline CDR1 and CDR2 sequences are MGHDK and SYGVNS. Here the CDR3 DNA reads TGTGCCAGCAGTGGGGACAGGGTTGCAGATACGCAGTATTTT. It translates to CASSGDRVADTQYF.

The chain carries TRBV19 and TRBJ2-7; D may be TRBD1 (6 bases). The length of the CDR3 is 14 residues. CDR1 is LNHDA, CDR2 SQIVND, per germline (reference sequence). Deletions cut 6 bases from V and 3 bases from J, with 15 bases between. As DNA, the CDR3 is TGTGCCAGTAGCCGGGACATCGGGATCTACGAGCAGTACTTC. Its translation: CASSRDIGIYEQYF.

The V call is TRBV28, the J call TRBJ1-2, with D possibly TRBD1 on 6 matching bases. Germline V gene sequence: CDR1 MDHEN, CDR2 SYDVKM. The V end was cut by 5 bases, the J end by 4 bases, with 11 bases between. The CDR3 runs 13 residues. The chain's CDR3 is CASSRTGTYGYTF. The CDR3 coding sequence is TGTGCCAGCAGTCGCACAGGGACCTATGGCTACACCTTC.

V gene TRBV20-1 combines with J gene TRBJ1-2; D is ambiguous. V was shortened by 2 bases and J by 8 bases, with 9 bases between the two germline ends. The CDR3 extends over 11 amino acids. CDR1 is DFQATT, CDR2 SNEGSKA, per germline (reference sequence). The CDR3 is CSARSGWGYTF. For the CDR3, the DNA is TGCAGTGCTAGATCGGGGTGGGGCTACACCTTC.

The chain's CDR3 is CSAHQETQYF. The CDR3 nucleotides are TGCAGTGCTCATCAAGAGACCCAGTACTTC. This rearrangement joins TRBV20-1 to TRBJ2-5; D gene unclear. The germline CDR1 and CDR2 sequences are DFQATT and SNEGSKA (reference sequence). V lost 5 bases, J lost 2 bases, and 3 bases lay in between. This CDR3 comprises 10 residues.

The chain uses TRBV29-1 and TRBJ2-6; unclear D gene. The CDR3 runs to 13 residues. Trimming took off 3 bases at V and 2 bases at J, with 5 bases between the two ends. The V gene's germline CDR1 is SQVTM and CDR2 ANQGSEA. The CDR3, as DNA: TGCAGCGTTGAGTGGGCTGGGGCCAACGTCCTGACTTTC. Its translation: CSVEWAGANVLTF.

V is TRBV6-6 and J is TRBJ1-2; no clear D. The CDR3 runs 14 residues. Per the germline V gene, CDR1 is MNHNY and CDR2 is SVGAGI (reference sequence). Trimming cost V 2 bases and J 4 bases, with 11 bases left between them. This CDR3 is CASSYRETLYGYTF. For the CDR3, the DNA is TGTGCCAGCAGTTACCGGGAGACCCTCTATGGCTACACCTTC.

V and J are TRBV7-9 and TRBJ2-5; D might be TRBD1 (6 bases). Trimming left V 4 bases short and J 3 bases short, with 15 bases between. CDR3 size: 15 residues. Germline values: CDR1 SEHNR, CDR2 FQNEAQ (reference sequence). CDR3 loop: CASSSPGHLKETQYF. CDR3 sequence (DNA): TGTGCCAGCAGCTCGCCGGGACACCTAAAAGAGACCCAGTACTTC.

This sequence joins TRBV7-8 and TRBJ1-2; the D is unclear. V was shortened by 3 bases and J by 2 bases, with 13 bases between the two germline ends. Germline V gene data show CDR1 as SGHVS and CDR2 as FQNEAQ. The CDR3 runs 15 residues. The CDR3 DNA reads as TGTGCCAGCAGCTTCAGCACGCATACCAACTATGGCTACACCTTC. It encodes CASSFSTHTNYGYTF.

The chain links TRBV27 to TRBJ1-1, with 7 bases that match TRBD1. The CDR3 consists of 16 residues. CDR1 is MNHEY and CDR2 is SMNVEV in the germline V gene (reference sequence). The ends lost 5 bases at V and 0 bases at J; junction bases unmatched: 9. This CDR3 reads CASSPGQGELNTEAFF. Here the CDR3 DNA reads TGTGCCAGCAGTCCAGGGCAGGGGGAGTTGAACACTGAAGCTTTCTTT.

This rearrangement joins TRBV6-5 to TRBJ2-3; D remains ambiguous. The germline V gene has CDR1 MNHEY and CDR2 SVGAGI. V was pared by 6 bases and J by 1 base, with 8 bases between. The CDR3 spans 13 residues. The CDR3 spells CASRRTRTDTQYF. CDR3 DNA: TGTGCCAGCAGACGGACGCGCACAGATACGCAGTATTTT.

The V call is TRBV27, the J call TRBJ1-1; the D is unclear. The V gene's germline CDR1 is MNHEY and CDR2 SMNVEV (reference sequence). The CDR3 sequence is 15 residues long. V was shortened by 1 base and J by 2 bases, with 11 bases between the two germline ends. The CDR3 bases are TGTGCCAGCAGTTTATTAAAAGAAGGTAACACTGAAGCTTTCTTT. It codes for CASSLLKEGNTEAFF.

This chain links TRBV11-2 with TRBJ2-5; TRBD2 aligns across 7 bases. V dropped 3 bases and J dropped 1; count of bases not matched to a gene: 5. Germline assignment: CDR1 SGHAT and CDR2 FQNNGV. The CDR3 totals 15 residues. The CDR3 region has the DNA TGTGCCAGCAGCTTTTCTCCTAGCGGCCAAGAGACCCAGTACTTC. Amino acids: CASSFSPSGQETQYF.

The chain has TRBV6-1 and TRBJ1-3, with D possibly TRBD1 on 5 matching bases. Trimming left V 4 bases short and J 0 bases short, with 10 bases between. The V gene's germline CDR1 is MNHNS and CDR2 SASEGT. CDR3 length: 15 residues. The CDR3 is CASSARGVSGNTIYF. DNA of the CDR3: TGTGCCAGCAGTGCAAGGGGAGTCTCTGGAAACACCATATATTTT.

The genes are TRBV19 and TRBJ2-3, with TRBD2 matching 10 bases. V shed 5 bases, J shed 3 bases, and the junction held 5 bases outside the gene matches. The CDR3 totals 15 residues. CDR1 is LNHDA and CDR2 is SQIVND in the germline V gene (reference sequence). The CDR3: CASSSAGGRTDTQYF. The CDR3, as DNA: TGTGCCAGTAGTTCAGCGGGGGGGCGGACAGATACGCAGTATTTT.

The V gene is TRBV7-9, the J gene TRBJ1-1; D remains unclear. The germline V gene has CDR1 SEHNR and CDR2 FQNEAQ (reference sequence). The CDR3 is 13 residues long. V lost 0 bases and J lost 10, with 12 bases in between. The CDR3, as DNA: TGTGCCAGCAGCTTAGCGGAGATAAACGTAGCTTTCTTT. Translated: CASSLAEINVAFF. The variable domain in full, with the rest retrieved from reference TRBV7-9 and TRBJ1-1, is DTGVSQNPRHKITKRGQNVTFRCDPISEHNRLYWYRQTLGQGPEFLTYFQNEAQLEKSRLLSDRFSAERPKGSFSTLEIQRTEQGDSAMYLCASSLAEINVAFFGQGTRLTVV.